This T cell receptor beta chain came from a study of T cell responses to AZD1222 COVID-19 vaccine. Overall study results and limits: Dominant CD4 TCR responses targeted spike regions 160-218 and 743-854. Donors skewed white British and female; clonal diversity was possibly underestimated. The breadth and depth of Spike-specific TCRs increased once two AZD1222 doses had been given.

Profiling relied on immunoSEQ multiplex PCR, and the TCRdb table lists in-frame clones only, not all of them. Here the sample spans 50,000 to 70,000 clones, 89% being singletons. In regard to this clone: Its antigen is not known.

Second-dose intervals of approximately 4 or approximately 12 weeks were pooled. Trimming left V 3 bases short and J 1 base short, with 4 bases between. CDR1 is SQVTM, CDR2 ANQGSEA, per germline. The CDR3 has 11 residues. The genes are TRBV29-1 and TRBJ2-7, with D unresolved. Sequences were derived from peripheral blood, sampled 28 days after the second AZD1222 dose. The sequence came from an adult who received the AZD1222 COVID-19 vaccine. CDR3 bases: TGCAGCGTTGACAGTTCCTACGAGCAGTACTTC. It codes for CSVDSSYEQYF.